What follows are 15 T cell receptor beta chains derived from one specimen sequenced in a study of cytomegalovirus exposure and HLA in healthy donors. Both 60 Vbeta primers and 13 Jbeta primers went into the PCR. The repertoire was sequenced with immunoSEQ multiplex PCR; TCRdb's copy has only in-frame clones and lacks some. This table has 150,000 or so clones, 82% appearing once. The sequenced sample consisted of PBMCs. The receptors were sampled from a male donor in good health and CMV-seronegative.

The CDR3, as DNA: TGCAGCGTCAAAGGACTAGCGGGGGGGCGGGGAGGAGATACGCAGTATTTT. This sequence encodes CSVKGLAGGRGGDTQYF. V gene TRBV29-1 combines with J gene TRBJ2-3; 15 bases fit TRBD2. The V gene end was trimmed by 6 bases and the J gene end by 5 bases; junction bases not matched to a gene: 12. Germline loops: CDR1 SQVTM, CDR2 ANQGSEA. The CDR3 consists of 17 residues.

This clone appeared a single time. V gene TRBV27 combines with J gene TRBJ2-7; the D gene is possibly TRBD2 (5 bases). Trimming removed 8 bases at V and 6 bases at J, with 8 bases between. CDR1 and CDR2 from the germline V gene are MNHEY and SMNVEV (reference sequence). The CDR3 is 10 residues long. The CDR3 sequence is CASGLFEQYF. The CDR3 nucleotides are TGTGCCAGCGGACTGTTCGAGCAGTACTTC.

The chain employs TRBV6-6 and TRBJ2-1, with 8 positions matching TRBD2. CDR3 length equals 16 residues. The germline V gene encodes CDR1 MNHNY and CDR2 SVGAGI (reference sequence). J was trimmed by 4 bases and V by 4 bases; bases with no gene match: 9. CDR3 protein: CASSSGLALPYNEQFF. The DNA for the CDR3 is TGTGCCAGCAGTTCCGGACTAGCTCTTCCGTACAATGAGCAGTTCTTC.

This rearrangement joins TRBV4-1 to TRBJ1-5, with no clear D. V dropped 1 base and J dropped 0 bases, with 16 bases sitting between them. Looked up from germline, CDR1 is MGHRA and CDR2 is YSYEKL. The CDR3 is 18 amino acids. DNA of the CDR3: TGCGCCAGCAGCCAAGTTTTCCAGGTTGTTTCTAGCAATCAGCCCCAGCATTTT. This codes for CASSQVFQVVSSNQPQHF.

J is TRBJ2-2 and V is TRBV9; D is perhaps TRBD1 (6 bases). Between the trimmed V and J ends, which lost 3 bases and 0 bases, there was a span of 6 bases. From germline, CDR1 is SGDLS and CDR2 YYNGEE. CDR3 length equals 14 residues. CDR3 residues: CASSGTANTGELFF. CDR3 nucleotides: TGTGCCAGCAGCGGGACAGCGAACACCGGGGAGCTGTTTTTT.

The rearrangement uses TRBV6-5 and TRBJ1-1; 10 nucleotides agree with TRBD1. The V gene's germline CDR1 is MNHEY and CDR2 SVGAGI. J gave up 5 bases and V 6 bases, and 6 bases lay outside the gene matches. CDR3 length: 14 amino acids. The CDR3 sequence is CASSRDRGITEAFF. CDR3 nucleotides: TGTGCCAGCAGCCGGGACAGGGGAATTACTGAAGCTTTCTTT.

V is TRBV18 and J is TRBJ2-2, with TRBD2 identical over 8 bases. CDR3 size: 17 residues. Germline lookup yields CDR1 KGHSH and CDR2 LQKENI. Trimming cost V 2 bases and J 6 bases; bases outside gene matches: 11. CDR3: CASSPFASAGLAGELFF. As DNA, the CDR3 is TGTGCCAGCTCACCATTTGCTTCAGCGGGACTAGCCGGGGAGCTGTTTTTT.

The chain couples TRBV7-8 to TRBJ2-2; D may be TRBD2 (5 bases). In germline, CDR1 is SGHVS, CDR2 FQNEAQ. The CDR3 has 14 residues. V lost 7 bases and J 5 bases, leaving 14 bases between the germline ends. CDR3 bases: TGTGCCAGCAAAACGAGGACTGAAACCGGGGAGCTGTTTTTT. This sequence encodes CASKTRTETGELFF.

The chain recombines TRBV11-3 with TRBJ2-3; 12 bases are shared with TRBD2. With V trimmed by 4 bases and J by 2 bases, 4 bases remained unmatched. This CDR3 comprises 16 residues. Germline-derived CDR1 and CDR2 are SGHNT and YENEEA. CDR3 in amino acids: CASSYRLAGATDTQYF. The CDR3 DNA reads TGTGCCAGCAGCTACCGACTAGCGGGAGCCACAGATACGCAGTATTTT.

In this sample, this clone turned up once. The rearrangement links TRBV5-8 to TRBJ2-3; 9 bases are a match to TRBD1. The CDR3 totals 17 residues. V lost 3 bases to trimming and J lost 3 bases; unmatched junction nucleotides: 11. CDR1 and CDR2 (germline): SGHTS, YDEGEE. CDR3 sequence: CASSWEEGTGRTDTQYF. In nucleotides, the CDR3 is TGTGCCAGCAGCTGGGAAGAAGGGACAGGGCGGACAGATACGCAGTATTTT.

This sequence joins TRBV19 and TRBJ2-1, with 9 nucleotides matching TRBD2. Looked up from germline, CDR1 is LNHDA and CDR2 is SQIVND (reference sequence). The CDR3 runs to 15 residues. V lost 7 bases and J lost 7; bases outside the gene matches: 11. CDR3 coding DNA: TGTGCCAGTACCGGAGGGCTAGCGGGAACGAATGAGCAGTTCTTC. It encodes CASTGGLAGTNEQFF.

V gene TRBV7-9 combines with J gene TRBJ2-1; 12 bases align to TRBD1. Trimming removed 5 bases from V and 7 bases from J; junction bases left unmatched: 9. CDR1 is SEHNR and CDR2 is FQNEAQ in the germline V gene (reference sequence). This CDR3 contains 16 residues. The CDR3 DNA is TGTGCCAGCAGCCCCATGGGGGACAGGGGGCGGAATGAGCAGTTCTTC. This translates into CASSPMGDRGRNEQFF.

The chain is built from TRBV6-5 and TRBJ1-4, with TRBD1 matching over 7 bases. Trimming cost V 8 bases and J 5 bases; bases outside gene matches: 8. The CDR3 covers 14 residues. Germline V lookup: CDR1 MNHEY, CDR2 SVGAGI. As DNA, the CDR3 is TGTGCCAGCGGAAACAGGGGTACGAATGAAAAACTGTTTTTT. It encodes CASGNRGTNEKLFF.

In DNA form, the CDR3 reads TGTGCCAGCAGTCGGACTGTCACAGATACGCAGTATTTT. Translating it yields CASSRTVTDTQYF. V is TRBV27 and J is TRBJ2-3, with TRBD2 as a possible D gene (5 bases). V was cut by 5 bases and J by 2 bases, with 8 bases left in between. This CDR3 contains 13 residues. The germline V gene encodes CDR1 MNHEY and CDR2 SMNVEV (reference sequence).

The V gene is TRBV5-1, the J gene TRBJ1-3; 7 bases are a match to TRBD1. This CDR3 comprises 14 residues. V was clipped by 4 bases and J by 4 bases; unmatched bases: 5. Germline-derived CDR1 and CDR2 are SGHRS and YFSETQ. The CDR3 DNA reads as TGCGCCAGCAGCGGAACAGGGGCCGGAAACACCATATATTTT. It yields the protein CASSGTGAGNTIYF.